This TCR beta chain stems from a study of high-grade serous ovarian cancer treatment subgroups. Study findings and constraints: Repertoire similarity ranged roughly 0.1 to 0.79 between tumors of one patient.

Tumor samples were obtained before definitive surgery or chemotherapy. Details on this clone: The target antigen is unknown.

Losses at the gene ends were 6 bases for V and 4 bases for J; bases not matched to a gene: 9. CDR3 length: 15 residues. Germline values: CDR1 LNHDA, CDR2 SQIVND (reference sequence). Profiling relied on immunoSEQ multiplex PCR, and the TCRdb table lists in-frame clones only, not all of them. The sample includes 6,500 to 8,000 clones, approximately 79% of them seen just once. This chain connects TRBV19 to TRBJ1-3; 7 bases map to TRBD1. The clonotype originates from a human donor with high-grade serous ovarian cancer. Material: tumor tissue. The CDR3 here is CASSIGTVGGNTIYF. In nucleotides, the CDR3 is TGTGCCAGTAGCATCGGGACAGTCGGAGGAAACACCATATATTTT.